A single T cell receptor beta chain is shown here with its context. The antigen remains unidentified. After removal of 6 bases from V and 5 bases from J, the junction contained 9 bases not matched to a gene. Germline values: CDR1 LNHNV, CDR2 YYDKDF (reference sequence). This CDR3 contains 15 residues. Researchers prepared the TCRbeta library using unique molecular identifiers, the study reports. TCRdb independently ran MiXCR on the PCR reads; one entry per CDR3 protein. The top ten hold 14% of the sample, which has about 600,000 distinct CDR3 sequences, under 25% seen once. The sample belongs to a study of T-cell reconstitution after alpha-beta-depleted transplantation in children. Study-level results: Surviving recipient T cells and thymic progenitors accounted for the high day-60 TCRbeta diversity observed in some patients. After transplant, at about two months, alpha-beta T cells were reportedly derived from several hundred expanded graft clones. Fresh T-cell production supplied most of the T-cell counts and diversity seen one year after transplant.

The TCR sequence derives from a boy under three years old who had a stem cell transplant for acute myeloid leukemia, so the T cells may come from the graft donor. Sequencing was performed on PBMCs, mostly from graft donor cells, taken 360 days after TCRalphabeta/CD19-depleted stem cell transplant. The chain couples TRBV15 to TRBJ2-3; 9 bases map to TRBD1. For the CDR3, the DNA is TGTGCCACCAGTCCTTCCGGGACAGGGAGAGATACGCAGTATTTT. It codes for CATSPSGTGRDTQYF.